Shown below are 9 T cell receptor beta chains from a single sample sequenced in a study of blood T cells in healthy people across ages. The use of a sample-barcoded 5' primer and a J-beta primer mix characterized a second PCR of roughly 7 to 11 cycles. TCRdb reprocessed the 5' RACE reads via MiXCR and lists one record per CDR3 protein. The table includes about 570,000 distinct CDR3 sequences, 25% to 35% detected once. This sample also belongs to another study, concerning T cells of mothers and their children.

Sequenced sample: blood. Receptors originate from a boy younger than 10 in good health.

The genes are TRBV3-1 and TRBJ1-1, with TRBD1 as a possible D gene (6 bases). CDR1 and CDR2 from the germline V gene are LGHDT and YNNKEL (reference sequence). This CDR3 has 14 amino acids. Trimming removed 5 bases from V and 4 bases from J, with 14 bases in between. The CDR3 sequence is CASSITGIGTEAFF. CDR3 bases: TGTGCCAGCAGCATAACAGGGATTGGCACTGAAGCTTTCTTT.

This clonotype was picked up a small number of times. The V gene is TRBV3-1, the J gene TRBJ2-2; 9 bases fit TRBD2. V gave up 8 bases and J gave up 0 bases; unmatched junction bases: 22. This CDR3 has 21 residues. Germline assignment: CDR1 LGHDT and CDR2 YNNKEL (reference sequence). The CDR3 sequence is CASPGLAGVVSSRANTGELFF. The CDR3 nucleotides read TGTGCCAGCCCCGGATTAGCGGGAGTCGTTTCCTCCCGCGCGAACACCGGGGAGCTGTTTTTT.

The rearrangement joins TRBV12-3 or TRBV12-4 to TRBJ2-4; 8 nucleotides match TRBD2. The J segment lost 8 bases and the V segment lost 2 bases, leaving 8 bases of the junction unmatched. This CDR3 has 15 residues. The CDR3, as DNA: TGTGCCAGCAGTTTAACGGGGGGGCCTTTGGACATTCAGTACTTC. It translates to CASSLTGGPLDIQYF.

This clonotype has more than one count but fewer than ten. The chain employs TRBV20-1 and TRBJ2-4; 7 positions match TRBD2. J was trimmed by 2 bases and V by 2 bases; bases with no gene match: 6. Germline values: CDR1 DFQATT, CDR2 SNEGSKA (reference sequence). This CDR3 comprises 15 residues. CDR3 sequence (DNA): TGCAGTGCTAGAAGGTCGGGGGGAACCAAAAACATTCAGTACTTC. Amino acid sequence: CSARRSGGTKNIQYF.

The rearrangement joins TRBV2 to TRBJ2-3; 8 bases are shared with TRBD2. In germline, CDR1 is SNHLY, CDR2 FYNNEI. This CDR3 contains 15 residues. The ends lost 7 bases at V and 2 bases at J; junction bases unmatched: 8. CDR3 sequence (DNA): TGTGCCAGCAAAGAAGATAGCGGGGACACAGATACGCAGTATTTT. Translation: CASKEDSGDTDTQYF.

The V gene is TRBV4-1, the J gene TRBJ2-3; D remains unclear. V lost 0 bases, J lost 3 bases, and 4 bases lay in between. The CDR3 covers 13 residues. Germline CDR1 MGHRA, CDR2 YSYEKL. CDR3 sequence reads: CASSQEGTDTQYF. The DNA for the CDR3 is TGCGCCAGCAGCCAAGAGGGTACAGATACGCAGTATTTT.

This chain connects TRBV7-9 to TRBJ2-3, with D tentatively TRBD2 (6 bases). The length of the CDR3 is 15 residues. The V gene lost 0 bases and the J gene lost 7 bases, with 14 bases spanning the gap. Germline V CDR1 and CDR2: SEHNR, FQNEAQ (reference sequence). CDR3 sequence (DNA): TGTGCCAGCAGCTTAGCGAGGAGGGAACGGAATACGCAGTATTTT. It codes for CASSLARRERNTQYF.

V is TRBV29-1 and J is TRBJ2-3, with D possibly TRBD1 on 5 matching bases. The CDR3 length is 12 residues. Trimming stripped 4 bases from V and 1 base from J, with 6 bases between. Germline CDR1 SQVTM, CDR2 ANQGSEA. The CDR3 sequence is CSVVGGTDTQYF. The CDR3 DNA is TGCAGCGTTGTAGGGGGCACAGATACGCAGTATTTT.

This clonotype was counted only a few times. V usage is TRBV14 and J usage is TRBJ2-1, with D perhaps matching TRBD2 (5 bases). The CDR3 runs to 13 residues. The germline V gene has CDR1 SGHDN and CDR2 FVKESK. V was clipped by 3 bases and J by 6 bases, with 9 bases between them. The CDR3, as DNA: TGTGCCAGCAGCCAGGACTGGTTCAATGAGCAGTTCTTC. It specifies CASSQDWFNEQFF.